The clone carrying this T cell receptor beta chain occurred many times. What it binds is unknown. Via MiXCR, TCRdb re-called the reads, giving one row per CDR3 protein. Of just under 500,000 distinct CDR3 sequences in the sample, roughly a third were seen once. The sample originates from a study of T cell repertoires in cytomegalovirus infection. The germline V gene encodes CDR1 SGHTA and CDR2 FQGNSA. V shed 5 bases, J shed 3 bases, and the junction held 8 bases outside the gene matches. CDR3 length equals 15 residues. The clonotype originates from a human donor in good health (CMV status not recorded). Some clones in this sample may be carry-over from other donors' samples. V and J are TRBV7-2 and TRBJ2-3, with 7 bases matching TRBD2. The sequencing here drew on cultured PBMCs, taken from culture after CMV antigen stimulation. The CDR3 coding sequence is TGTGCCAGCAGCGCAGAGGTGGGAGGGACAGATACGCAGTATTTT. It translates to CASSAEVGGTDTQYF.